The source of this T cell receptor beta chain is a study of CD8+ T cells in alopecia areata. As for the study in general: Treated patients took oral tofacitinib at 5 to 10 mg twice daily.

This CDR3 is 13 amino acids long. The ends were cut back, 2 bases at V and 4 bases at J, with 9 bases in the middle. From germline, CDR1 is SGHRS and CDR2 YFSETQ. PBMCs served as the source from which CD4+ and CD8+ T cells were sorted. cDNA serving as the sequencing template came from extracted, reverse transcribed RNA. TCRdb keeps only in-frame clones here, not all; method: immunoSEQ multiplex PCR. The sample carries about 150,000 clones, about 60% recorded once. The receptor's source is a human donor with alopecia areata. Here the sequenced sample was CD4+ T cells sorted from blood, taken at week 0. The chain combines TRBV5-1 with TRBJ1-2, with D uncertain. In DNA form, the CDR3 reads TGCGCCAGCAGCTTTGACTCGGGCTATGGCTACACCTTC. Amino acids: CASSFDSGYGYTF.